The 12 T cell receptor beta chains presented below share a single source sample, sequenced in a study of T-cell reconstitution after alpha-beta-depleted transplantation in children. A TCRbeta library incorporating unique molecular identifiers was prepared. Each CDR3 protein is one row after TCRdb ran MiXCR on the PCR reads. The sample has about 110,000 distinct CDR3 sequences; over 9% are singletons. Sequenced material: PBMCs, taken before TCRalphabeta/CD19-depleted stem cell transplant. These receptors were obtained from a boy aged 2 to 9 with acute lymphoblastic leukemia, due to receive a stem cell transplant.

The chain carries TRBV2 and TRBJ2-1; D is unresolved. The CDR3 contains 17 residues. V was pared by 5 bases and J by 1 base, with 18 bases between. CDR1 SNHLY and CDR2 FYNNEI come from the germline V gene. In DNA, the CDR3 is TGTGCCAGCAGTCCTCCCCTGATGGAGTTATCCTACAATGAGCAGTTCTTC. This sequence encodes CASSPPLMELSYNEQFF.

There are a few counts of this clonotype. The chain joins TRBV20-1 to TRBJ1-1, with TRBD1 as a possible D gene (6 bases). Germline values: CDR1 DFQATT, CDR2 SNEGSKA (reference sequence). V lost 1 base, J lost 0 bases, and 12 bases lay in between. This CDR3 contains 15 residues. The CDR3 DNA reads as TGCAGTGCTAGAGGGGGAGGGGGGGTGAACACTGAAGCTTTCTTT. Amino acids: CSARGGGGVNTEAFF.

CDR3 nucleotide sequence: TGCGCCAGCAGCTTGGGGACAGACTACACCGGGGAGCTGTTTTTT. Protein: CASSLGTDYTGELFF. The gene calls are TRBV5-1 and TRBJ2-2, with D possibly matching TRBD1 (6 bases). V lost 0 bases, J lost 3 bases, and 9 bases lay in between. CDR1 and CDR2 from the germline V gene are SGHRS and YFSETQ. This CDR3 has 15 residues.

CDR3 sequence: CASSEIHRVANTEAFF. CDR3 coding DNA: TGTGCCAGCAGTGAAATCCACAGGGTGGCGAACACTGAAGCTTTCTTT. The chain joins TRBV6-1 to TRBJ1-1; D may be TRBD1 (6 bases). V was shortened by 2 bases and J by 1 base, with 14 bases between the two germline ends. This CDR3 spans 16 amino acids. Looked up from germline, CDR1 is MNHNS and CDR2 is SASEGT.

This clonotype was counted between two and nine times. V gene TRBV24-1 combines with J gene TRBJ2-1; tentatively, D is TRBD1 or TRBD2 (5 bases each). Trimming pared 5 bases from V and 7 bases from J, leaving 14 bases between. The germline V gene encodes CDR1 KGHDR and CDR2 SFDVKD. CDR3 size: 14 residues. The CDR3 loop is CATSGPGLENEQFF. The CDR3, as DNA: TGTGCCACCAGTGGTCCGGGGCTGGAAAATGAGCAGTTCTTC.

V usage is TRBV12-3 or TRBV12-4 and J usage is TRBJ1-1; no clear D. Trimming took 7 bases from V and 0 from J, leaving 12 bases between them. The CDR3 totals 14 residues. The CDR3 DNA is TGTGCCAGCACTAAAGGTTTGGTGAACACTGAAGCTTTCTTT. The encoded protein is CASTKGLVNTEAFF.

This clonotype was seen only a few times. The rearrangement links TRBV29-1 to TRBJ2-1; tentatively, D is TRBD2 (5 bases). V lost 1 base and J 4 bases, leaving 14 bases between the germline ends. The CDR3 spans 15 residues. Germline lookup yields CDR1 SQVTM and CDR2 ANQGSEA. DNA for the CDR3: TGCAGCGTTGAAGGCGCGGGCCTGGGTTACAATGAGCAGTTCTTC. Its translation: CSVEGAGLGYNEQFF.

This clonotype has ten or more counts. The chain uses TRBV12-3 or TRBV12-4 and TRBJ2-7; D gene uncertain. The CDR3 is made up of 12 amino acids. V lost 3 bases and J lost 3, with 6 bases in between. Written as DNA, the CDR3 is TGTGCCAGCAGTTTCTTGGGCTACGAGCAGTACTTC. Protein product: CASSFLGYEQYF.

The genes are TRBV14 and TRBJ2-3; 7 nucleotides line up with TRBD2. Trimming removed 2 bases from V and 8 bases from J; junction bases left unmatched: 13. This CDR3 has 16 residues. Germline-derived CDR1 and CDR2 are SGHDN and FVKESK. CDR3 bases: TGTGCCAGCAGCCAATTTAGCGCCTCGAAGCGGGGTACGCAGTATTTT. This encodes CASSQFSASKRGTQYF.

This chain uses TRBV7-9 with TRBJ1-3; D is perhaps TRBD1 (6 bases). The CDR3 is 15 residues long. Per germline, CDR1 SEHNR and CDR2 FQNEAQ (reference sequence). With 3 bases removed from V and 0 bases from J, the gap between germline ends came to 9 bases. As DNA, the CDR3 is TGTGCCAGCAGCTTTCGACAGGCCTCTGGAAACACCATATATTTT. This gives the protein CASSFRQASGNTIYF.

The sample holds many counts of this clonotype. The chain couples TRBV5-5 to TRBJ2-1; no clear D gene. The CDR3 sequence is 13 residues long. V dropped 2 bases and J dropped 4 bases, with 7 bases sitting between them. Germline CDR1 SGHKS, CDR2 YYEKEE (reference sequence). The CDR3 DNA reads as TGTGCCAGCAGCTTTCCGGAATACAATGAGCAGTTCTTC. It translates to CASSFPEYNEQFF.

This clonotype came up many times. The gene calls are TRBV4-1 and TRBJ2-6; D gene ambiguous. Germline-derived CDR1 and CDR2 are MGHRA and YSYEKL. The CDR3 is 16 residues long. With 0 bases removed from V and 4 bases from J, the gap between germline ends came to 10 bases. CDR3 bases: TGCGCCAGCAGCCAAGAAGGGCATAGAGGGGCCAACGTCCTGACTTTC. This encodes CASSQEGHRGANVLTF.